The clone carrying this TCR beta chain was found a few times. Antigen unknown. The CDR3 is 16 amino acids. The germline V gene encodes CDR1 SEHNR and CDR2 FQNEAQ (reference sequence). V was pared by 5 bases and J by 2 bases, with 9 bases of the junction left unmatched. Newly diagnosed hyperthyroidism patients aged 18 to 65 years had disease lasting under 2 months. Lactation, pregnancy, other autoimmune disease or uncontrolled infection led to exclusion of patients. Clinical symptoms, serum thyroxine, TRAb, thyroid ultrasound and orbital computed tomography informed diagnoses. The source of the sample is a study of T cells in Graves' hyperthyroidism and ophthalmopathy. Study-level findings and limits: Also found in blood were most expanded thyroid clonotypes above 0.001.

Using RNA transcripts as the source, TCR beta CDR3 regions were amplified. A set of HTBI primers served as the primers for a first-round RT-PCR of the TCR CDR3. One entry per CDR3 protein, called by TCRdb with MiXCR from the multiplex PCR reads. The sample shows hundreds of thousands of distinct CDR3 sequences, 15% to 19% of them seen only once. Sequenced material: blood. This TCR was sampled from a woman between 18 and 29 years old with Graves' hyperthyroidism. This chain uses TRBV7-9 with TRBJ2-1, with 7 bases fitting TRBD2. DNA of the CDR3: TGTGCCAGCAGCCCCCCCGAGACTAGCCCCTACAATGAGCAGTTCTTC. This encodes CASSPPETSPYNEQFF. Based on the CDR3 plus reference TRBV7-9 and TRBJ2-1, the full variable domain is DTGVSQNPRHKITKRGQNVTFRCDPISEHNRLYWYRQTLGQGPEFLTYFQNEAQLEKSRLLSDRFSAERPKGSFSTLEIQRTEQGDSAMYLCASSPPETSPYNEQFFGPGTRLTVL.